This TCR beta chain is from a study of shared clonotypes between healthy human individuals. Across the whole study: Per donor, CD8 memory used one plate, CD8 naive used two, CD4 memory used three and CD4 naive used three. Overall study results and limits: Rarefaction exposed incomplete sorted-subset sequencing despite large depth.

This clone was found once. Its target is unknown. The protocol was immunoSEQ multiplex PCR, while the TCRdb copy is restricted to in-frame clones and leaves out a portion. Altogether roughly 2.4 million clones are present, approximately 96% being singletons, with the ten largest covering 0.1% to 0.15%. There were only Caucasian adults among the donors, and all lived in Nashville, Tennessee. Researchers partitioned CD4+ cells into CD45RA+ naive and CD45RA-negative memory subsets. There are 16 residues in the CDR3. Germline V CDR1 and CDR2: SGDLS, YYNGEE. V was pared by 0 bases and J by 0 bases, with 11 bases between.

This receptor was identified in a man aged 18-30 years in good health. The chain joins TRBV9 to TRBJ2-3, with D possibly being TRBD1 (6 bases). Sequencing was carried out using naive CD4+ T cells sorted from blood. Subset of the sample: CD45RA+ positively selected. CDR3 sequence reads: CASSVDPGASTDTQYF. Written as DNA, the CDR3 is TGTGCCAGCAGCGTAGATCCAGGGGCTAGCACAGATACGCAGTATTTT.